This T cell receptor beta chain was captured by sequencing in a study of T cells in localized non-small cell lung cancer. Note on this clone: No antigen is known for it.

This table comes from immunoSEQ multiplex PCR, and its TCRdb copy is limited to in-frame clones, with some not included. The data show 20,000 to 30,000 clones, around 88% seen once. General study points: T cell clonality was highest in uninvolved adjacent lung, above tumor.

From germline, CDR1 is LNHDA and CDR2 SQIVND (reference sequence). V was clipped by 0 bases and J by 5 bases, with 5 bases between them. CDR3 length: 13 amino acids. This chain uses TRBV19 with TRBJ1-5; no clear D. This sample comprised peripheral blood, obtained before any cancer treatment. The sequence was collected from a female donor older than 55 with stage I lung adenocarcinoma. CDR3 sequence (DNA): TGTGCCAGTAGTATAGACGGATATCAGCCCCAGCATTTT. It codes for CASSIDGYQPQHF.